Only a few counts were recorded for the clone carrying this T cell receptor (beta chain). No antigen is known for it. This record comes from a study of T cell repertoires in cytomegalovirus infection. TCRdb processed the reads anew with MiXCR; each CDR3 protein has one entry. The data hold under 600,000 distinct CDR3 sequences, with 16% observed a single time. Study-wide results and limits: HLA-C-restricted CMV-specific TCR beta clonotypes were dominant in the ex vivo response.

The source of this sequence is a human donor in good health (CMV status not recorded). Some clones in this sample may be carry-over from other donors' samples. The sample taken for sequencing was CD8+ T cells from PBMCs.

This CDR3 is CASRWDRGNTEAFF. DNA of the CDR3: TGTGCCAGCAGATGGGACAGGGGGAACACTGAAGCTTTCTTT. The V call is TRBV7-9, the J call TRBJ1-1, with 10 bases aligning to TRBD1. There are 14 residues in the CDR3. Germline V gives CDR1 SEHNR, CDR2 FQNEAQ (reference sequence). Trimming took 6 bases from V and 1 from J; bases not matched to a gene: 2.